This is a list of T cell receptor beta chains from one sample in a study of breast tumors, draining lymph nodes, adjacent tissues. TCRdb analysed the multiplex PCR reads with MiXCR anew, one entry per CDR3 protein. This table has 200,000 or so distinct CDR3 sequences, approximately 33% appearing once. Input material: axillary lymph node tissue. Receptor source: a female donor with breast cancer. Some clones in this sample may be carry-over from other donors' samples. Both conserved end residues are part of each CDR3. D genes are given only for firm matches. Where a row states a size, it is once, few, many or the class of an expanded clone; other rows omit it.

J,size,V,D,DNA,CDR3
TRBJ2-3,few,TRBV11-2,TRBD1,TGTGCCAGCTCACCCGGGACAGGGCGGGGCACAGATACGCAGTATTTT,CASSPGTGRGTDTQYF
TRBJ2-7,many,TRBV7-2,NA,TGTGCCAGCAGCTTAGACAGGAGCTCCTACGAGCAGTACTTC,CASSLDRSSYEQYF
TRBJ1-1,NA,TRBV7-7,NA,TGTGCTAGCAGCCAGGTGGGTTCCGTGAACACTGAAGCTCTCTTT,CASSQVGSVNTEALF
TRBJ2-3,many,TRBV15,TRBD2,TGTGCCACCAGCAGAGAACTAGCGGGGGCGGGGGATACGCAGTATTTT,CATSRELAGAGDTQYF
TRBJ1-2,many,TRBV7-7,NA,TGTGCTAGCTGCTCGAGGTTTAACTATGGCTACACCTTC,CASCSRFNYGYTF
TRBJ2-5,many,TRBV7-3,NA,TGTGCCAGCAGCTTAATAGCTGGGAACCAAGAGACCCAGCACTTC,CASSLIAGNQETQHF
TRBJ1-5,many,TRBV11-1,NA,TGTGCCAGCAGCGCCCTTCCGGGGCGGCCCCAGCATTTT,CASSALPGRPQHF
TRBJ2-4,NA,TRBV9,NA,TGTGCCAGCAGCCCCTCCATAGGGGACATTCAGTACTTC,CASSPSIGDIQYF
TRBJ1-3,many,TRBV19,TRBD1,TGTGCCAGTAGGACCGGGACAGAGCCTGGAAACACCATATATTTT,CASRTGTEPGNTIYF
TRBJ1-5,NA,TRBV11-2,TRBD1,TGTGCCAGCAGCTTCCGCCAGACCCGCGCCCGGACAGGTGCAAATCAGCCCCAGCATTTT,CASSFRQTRARTGANQPQHF
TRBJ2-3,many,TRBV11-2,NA,TGTGCCAGCAGCCGGACCAAACCGGGACTCCCTGAAGATACGCAGTATTTT,CASSRTKPGLPEDTQYF
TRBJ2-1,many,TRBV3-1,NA,TGTGCCAGCAGCTACCTCTCCTACAATGAGCAGTTCTTC,CASSYLSYNEQFF
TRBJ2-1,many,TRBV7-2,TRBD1,TGTGCCAACAGCTTACTCCGGGACCAGGGGGATGAGCAGTTCTTC,CANSLLRDQGDEQFF